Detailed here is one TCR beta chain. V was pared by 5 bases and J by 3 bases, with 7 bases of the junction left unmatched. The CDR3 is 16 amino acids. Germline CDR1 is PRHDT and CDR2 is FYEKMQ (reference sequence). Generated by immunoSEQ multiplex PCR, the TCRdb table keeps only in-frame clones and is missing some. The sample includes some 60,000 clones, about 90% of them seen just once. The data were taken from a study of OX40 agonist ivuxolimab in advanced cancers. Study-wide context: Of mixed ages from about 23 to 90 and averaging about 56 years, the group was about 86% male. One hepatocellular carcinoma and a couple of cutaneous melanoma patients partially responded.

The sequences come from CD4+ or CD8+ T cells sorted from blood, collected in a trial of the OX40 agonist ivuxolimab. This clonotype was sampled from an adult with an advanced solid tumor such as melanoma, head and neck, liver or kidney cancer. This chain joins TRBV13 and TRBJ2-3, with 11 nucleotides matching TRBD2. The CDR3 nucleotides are TGTGCCAGCAGCGCACCGGGACTAGCGGAGACAGATACGCAGTATTTT. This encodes CASSAPGLAETDTQYF.